This T cell receptor (beta chain) was captured in a study of shared clonotypes between healthy human individuals. Cells designated naive CD8 were CD45RO-negative and were positively selected for CCR7, with terminally differentiated effector memory CD45RA+ cells excluded. This table comes from immunoSEQ multiplex PCR, and its TCRdb copy is limited to in-frame clones, with some not included. The sample comprises 2 million to 2.5 million clones, less than 95% of which are singletons, and around 1.1% rests with the top ten. Germline V gene sequence: CDR1 SGDLS, CDR2 YYNGEE. The CDR3 length is 15 residues. The ends were cut back, 4 bases at V and 2 bases at J, with 12 bases in the middle.

Sequencing used naive CD8+ T cells sorted from blood. The rearrangement joins TRBV9 to TRBJ2-2, with a possible D match to TRBD1 (6 bases). The source is a man between 18 and 35 years old in good health. CDR3 region: CASSPPGQNTGELFF. The CDR3 nucleotides are TGTGCCAGCAGCCCACCGGGACAAAACACCGGGGAGCTGTTTTTT.